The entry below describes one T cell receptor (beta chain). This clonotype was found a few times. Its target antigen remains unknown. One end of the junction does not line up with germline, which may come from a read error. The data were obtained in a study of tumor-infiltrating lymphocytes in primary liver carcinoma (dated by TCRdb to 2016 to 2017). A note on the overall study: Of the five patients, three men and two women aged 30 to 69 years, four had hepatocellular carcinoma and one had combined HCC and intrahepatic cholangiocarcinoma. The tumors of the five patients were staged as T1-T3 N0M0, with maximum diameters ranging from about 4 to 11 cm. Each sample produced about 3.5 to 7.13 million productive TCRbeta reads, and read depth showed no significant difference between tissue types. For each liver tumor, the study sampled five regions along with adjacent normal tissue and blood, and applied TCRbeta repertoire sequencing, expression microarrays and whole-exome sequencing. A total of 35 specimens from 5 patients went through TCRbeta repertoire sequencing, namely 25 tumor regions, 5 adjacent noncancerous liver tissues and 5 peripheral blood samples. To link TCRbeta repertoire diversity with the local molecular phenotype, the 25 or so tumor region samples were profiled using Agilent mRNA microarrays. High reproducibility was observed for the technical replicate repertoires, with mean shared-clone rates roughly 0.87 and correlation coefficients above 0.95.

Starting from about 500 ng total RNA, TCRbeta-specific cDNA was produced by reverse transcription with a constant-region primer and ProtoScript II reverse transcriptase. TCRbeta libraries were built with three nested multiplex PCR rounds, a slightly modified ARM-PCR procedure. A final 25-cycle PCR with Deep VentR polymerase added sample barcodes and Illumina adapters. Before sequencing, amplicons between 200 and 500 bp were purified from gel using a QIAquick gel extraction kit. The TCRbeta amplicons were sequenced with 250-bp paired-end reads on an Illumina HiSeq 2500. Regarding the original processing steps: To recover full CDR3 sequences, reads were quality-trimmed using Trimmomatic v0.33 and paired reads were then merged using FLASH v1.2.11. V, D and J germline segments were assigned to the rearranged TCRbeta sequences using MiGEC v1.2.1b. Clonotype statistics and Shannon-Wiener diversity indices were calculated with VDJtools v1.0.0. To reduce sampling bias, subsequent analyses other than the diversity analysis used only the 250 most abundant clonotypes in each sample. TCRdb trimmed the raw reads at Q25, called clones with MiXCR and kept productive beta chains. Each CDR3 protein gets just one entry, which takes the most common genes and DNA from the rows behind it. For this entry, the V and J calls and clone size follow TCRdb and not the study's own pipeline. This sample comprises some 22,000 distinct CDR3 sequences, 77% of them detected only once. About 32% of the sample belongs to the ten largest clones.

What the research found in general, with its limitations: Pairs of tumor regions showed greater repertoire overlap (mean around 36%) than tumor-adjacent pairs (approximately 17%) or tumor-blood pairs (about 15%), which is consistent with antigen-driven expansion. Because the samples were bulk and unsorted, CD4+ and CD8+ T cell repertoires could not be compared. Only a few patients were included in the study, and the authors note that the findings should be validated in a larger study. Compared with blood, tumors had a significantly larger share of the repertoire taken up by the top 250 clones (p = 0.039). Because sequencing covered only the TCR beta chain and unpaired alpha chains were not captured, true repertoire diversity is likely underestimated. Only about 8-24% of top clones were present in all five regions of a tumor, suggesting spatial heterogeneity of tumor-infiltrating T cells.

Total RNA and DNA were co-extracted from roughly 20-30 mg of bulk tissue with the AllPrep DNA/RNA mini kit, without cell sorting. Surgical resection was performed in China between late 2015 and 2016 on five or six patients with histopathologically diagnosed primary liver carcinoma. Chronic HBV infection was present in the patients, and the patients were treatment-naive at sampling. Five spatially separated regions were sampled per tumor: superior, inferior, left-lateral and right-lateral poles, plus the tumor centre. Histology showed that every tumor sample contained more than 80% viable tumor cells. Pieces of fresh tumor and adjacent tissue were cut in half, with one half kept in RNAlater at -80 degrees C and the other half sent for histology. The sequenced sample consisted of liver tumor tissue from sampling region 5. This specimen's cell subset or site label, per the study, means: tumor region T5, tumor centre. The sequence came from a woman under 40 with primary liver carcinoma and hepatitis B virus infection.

The DNA sequence is given as TGTGCCTGGAATTCCCAAGGGGGCCCTGAAGTTTTTTTT. It encodes CAWNSQGGPEVFF. The sequence joins TRBV30 to TRBJ1-1, and 7 bases in between align with TRBD1. The CDR3 numbers 13 residues from cysteine through phenylalanine. The CDR3 DNA has 39 bases and is translated from base 1. CDR1 and CDR2, per the germline V gene (reference sequence), are GTSNPN and SVGIG.